This TCR beta chain originates from a study of patients and donors after allogeneic stem cell transplantation. This clonotype was detected ten times or more. Germline V lookup: CDR1 LNHNV, CDR2 YYDKDF (reference sequence). There are 15 residues in the CDR3. The V gene lost 0 bases and the J gene lost 1 base, with 9 bases spanning the gap. MiXCR, run by TCRdb on the RT-PCR reads, gives a single entry per CDR3 protein. The sample shows about 87,000 distinct CDR3 sequences, 4% to 5% of them seen only once. V usage is TRBV15 and J usage is TRBJ1-1, with unresolved D. This TCR was sampled from a human donor who was either an allogeneic HSCT recipient or a stem cell or donor lymphocyte infusion donor (not recorded which). It is not recorded whose cells these are; they may come from a transplant donor. Material: blood, either unsorted or a sorted T cell fraction (not recorded which). CDR3 in amino acids: CATSRDLSPNTEAFF. The CDR3 nucleotides read TGTGCCACCAGCAGAGATCTCTCACCGAACACTGAAGCTTTCTTT.